The TCR beta chain under discussion was sequenced for a study of blood T cell repertoires in COVID-19. Study information: Acute-phase and convalescent COVID-19 samples originated in the United States, Italy and Spain. PBMCs, B-cell-depleted T cells, or T cells were the source of the cDNA or gDNA that made up the material.

In the authors' workflow: From reference gene primer amplification, estimates of nucleated cell counts were derived. Sequencing used immunoSEQ multiplex PCR; TCRdb keeps in-frame clones, though not all of them. The DNA gave D and trimming, while V, J and clone size come from that table. The sample shows approximately 210,000 clones, more than 75% of them seen only once. From germline, CDR1 is SGHRS and CDR2 YFSETQ. After removal of 4 bases from V and 1 base from J, the junction contained 6 bases not matched to a gene. This CDR3 has 16 amino acids. V usage is TRBV5-1 and J usage is TRBJ2-1; TRBD2 matches at 9 bases. The specimen was peripheral blood. The TCR originated in a human donor in a cohort sampled during active COVID-19. The CDR3 bases are TGCGCCAGCAGCCCTATGGCGGGGGGGTCCTACAATGAGCAGTTCTTC. It encodes CASSPMAGGSYNEQFF.